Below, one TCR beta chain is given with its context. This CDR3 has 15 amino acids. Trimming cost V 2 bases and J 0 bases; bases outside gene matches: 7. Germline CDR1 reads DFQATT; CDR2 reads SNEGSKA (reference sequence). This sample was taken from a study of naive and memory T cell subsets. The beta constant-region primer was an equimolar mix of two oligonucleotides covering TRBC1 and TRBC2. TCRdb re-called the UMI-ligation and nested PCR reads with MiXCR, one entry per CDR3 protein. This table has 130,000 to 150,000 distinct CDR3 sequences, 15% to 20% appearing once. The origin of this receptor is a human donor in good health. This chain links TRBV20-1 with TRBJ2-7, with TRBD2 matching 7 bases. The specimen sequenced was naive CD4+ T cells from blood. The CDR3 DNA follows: TGCAGTGCTAGATCCCTAGCGGCTCGCTCCTACGAGCAGTACTTC. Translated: CSARSLAARSYEQYF.